Listed here are 25 T cell receptor beta chains from one sample, sequenced in a study of post-analysis software for immune sequencing data. Notes on the study in general: With TRBV5-6, TRBV5-1 and TRBV20-1 included, about five TRBV segments were more frequent in patients than in controls.

TCR beta cDNA libraries included unique molecular identifiers. TCRdb called the PCR reads again in MiXCR, with one record for every CDR3 protein. The sample has 750,000 to 950,000 distinct CDR3 sequences, 53% seen once. No antigen has been assigned to these receptors. The sample taken for sequencing was blood. These TCRs come from a girl under 18 with multiple sclerosis.

This clonotype was observed a handful of times. V usage is TRBV19 and J usage is TRBJ2-1, with 12 bases fitting TRBD2. Trimming removed 7 bases from V and 8 bases from J; junction bases left unmatched: 6. The germline gives CDR1 LNHDA, CDR2 SQIVND (reference sequence). The CDR3 runs to 14 residues. DNA of the CDR3: TGTGCCAGTATGCCGACTAGCGGGAGTGATGAGCAGTTCTTC. It yields the protein CASMPTSGSDEQFF.

The gene calls are TRBV29-1 and TRBJ1-1; D not resolved. The CDR3 has 15 residues. From germline, CDR1 is SQVTM and CDR2 ANQGSEA. V lost 0 bases, J lost 4 bases, and 15 bases lay in between. Here the CDR3 reads CSVEDLGTAPTEAFF. The CDR3, as DNA: TGCAGCGTTGAAGATCTGGGAACAGCCCCCACTGAAGCTTTCTTT.

This clonotype showed up just a few times. This rearrangement joins TRBV29-1 to TRBJ2-1; maybe TRBD1 (6 bases). Per the germline V gene, CDR1 is SQVTM and CDR2 is ANQGSEA. Between the trimmed V and J ends, which lost 1 base and 10 bases, there was a span of 14 bases. The CDR3 is 13 amino acids. The DNA for the CDR3 is TGCAGCGTTGAAGGGCGCAATACAGGGGAGCAGTTCTTC. Translation: CSVEGRNTGEQFF.

The CDR3 reads CASSLTLAGYTDTQYF. The CDR3 DNA is TGTGCCAGCAGCTTAACACTAGCGGGGTACACAGATACGCAGTATTTT. J is TRBJ2-3 and V is TRBV7-2; TRBD2 matches 10 bases. Losses at the gene ends were 2 bases for V and 2 bases for J; bases not matched to a gene: 4. This CDR3 has 16 amino acids. Germline CDR1 and CDR2: SGHTA and FQGNSA.

A few counts support this clonotype. The chain joins TRBV6-5 to TRBJ2-7; 13 nucleotides match TRBD2. The trim removed 4 bases at V and 0 bases at J, leaving 9 bases unmatched. The length of the CDR3 is 18 residues. The germline gives CDR1 MNHEY, CDR2 SVGAGI. CDR3 nucleotide sequence: TGTGCCAGCAGTTTCTCGGGACTAGCGGGACCTTACTCCTACGAGCAGTACTTC. As protein: CASSFSGLAGPYSYEQYF.

V gene TRBV12-3 or TRBV12-4 combines with J gene TRBJ2-1; 9 nucleotides match TRBD2. V was pared by 7 bases and J by 0 bases, with 7 bases of the junction left unmatched. This CDR3 comprises 16 residues. The CDR3 DNA reads TGTGCCAGCAACTACTTTAGCGGGAGCTCCTACAATGAGCAGTTCTTC. It codes for CASNYFSGSSYNEQFF.

This chain uses TRBV29-1 with TRBJ1-2; the match to TRBD1 covers 9 bases. The length of the CDR3 is 15 residues. Germline values: CDR1 SQVTM, CDR2 ANQGSEA. V shed 7 bases and J 4 bases; nucleotides not matched to a gene: 13. The CDR3 is CSAPWGTGGFYGYTF. The DNA for the CDR3 is TGCAGCGCACCGTGGGGTACAGGGGGCTTCTATGGCTACACCTTC. The entire variable domain, with the rest obtained from reference TRBV29-1 and TRBJ1-2, is as follows: SAVISQKPSRDICQRGTSLTIQCQVDSQVTMMFWYRQQPGQSLTLIATANQGSEATYESGFVIDKFPISRPNLTFSTLTVSNMSPEDSSIYLCSAPWGTGGFYGYTFGSGTRLTVV.

This rearrangement joins TRBV29-1 to TRBJ2-7; 11 positions match TRBD1. The CDR3 covers 18 residues. Trimming cost V 6 bases and J 5 bases; bases outside gene matches: 21. Germline V gene sequence: CDR1 SQVTM, CDR2 ANQGSEA. The CDR3 loop reads CSVAPGQGDPRVFHEQYF. CDR3 bases: TGCAGCGTGGCTCCGGGACAGGGGGATCCCCGGGTGTTTCACGAGCAGTACTTC.

In this sample, this clonotype turned up a few times. V gene TRBV20-1 combines with J gene TRBJ2-7; 14 nucleotides match TRBD2. The CDR3 totals 17 residues. Trimming at V came to 2 bases and at J to 4 bases, leaving 10 bases not matched to a gene. Germline V gene sequence: CDR1 DFQATT, CDR2 SNEGSKA (reference sequence). The CDR3: CSARYFAGTSGGYEQYF. The DNA of the CDR3 is TGCAGTGCTAGATACTTCGCCGGGACTAGCGGGGGTTACGAGCAGTACTTC.

The gene calls are TRBV20-1 and TRBJ2-3; D ambiguous. This CDR3 has 14 residues. V was cut by 6 bases and J by 0 bases, with 13 bases left in between. Germline values: CDR1 DFQATT, CDR2 SNEGSKA (reference sequence). CDR3 in amino acids: CSANPTASTDTQYF. CDR3 nucleotide sequence: TGCAGTGCCAATCCTACGGCTAGCACAGATACGCAGTATTTT.

This clonotype was seen a few times. The V gene is TRBV10-3, the J gene TRBJ1-4; 7 bases map to TRBD1. The CDR3 spans 16 residues. Trimming removed 3 bases from V and 1 base from J; junction bases left unmatched: 5. The germline V gene has CDR1 ENHRY and CDR2 SYGVKD. The CDR3 loop reads CAISERGRGTNEKLFF. The DNA for the CDR3 is TGTGCCATCAGTGAAAGGGGGCGTGGAACTAATGAAAAACTGTTTTTT.

This clonotype has at least ten counts. The chain combines TRBV10-3 with TRBJ2-5, with no clear D. Germline values: CDR1 ENHRY, CDR2 SYGVKD. The V end lost 4 bases, the J end lost 4 bases, and 4 bases lay between the germline ends. The length of the CDR3 is 11 residues. The CDR3, as DNA: TGTGCCATCAGTGGGGGAGAGACCCAGTACTTC. This encodes CAISGGETQYF.

The CDR3 nucleotides read TGTGCCAGCAGTCAGCGGGAGAGGGGTGAGCAGTTCTTC. It translates to CASSQRERGEQFF. The rearrangement joins TRBV2 to TRBJ2-1; 8 bases fit TRBD2. Germline V gene sequence: CDR1 SNHLY, CDR2 FYNNEI. The CDR3 length is 13 residues. Trimming cost V 5 bases and J 9 bases; bases outside gene matches: 6.

This clonotype came up a few times. The chain has TRBV7-2 and TRBJ2-1, with TRBD2 identical over 9 bases. This CDR3 region has 16 residues. The V gene's germline CDR1 is SGHTA and CDR2 FQGNSA. V shed 7 bases, J shed 6 bases, and the junction held 13 bases outside the gene matches. The CDR3 coding sequence is TGTGCCAGCATCCCTTTGGGCGGGGGGGTTCTCAATGAGCAGTTCTTC. Protein sequence: CASIPLGGGVLNEQFF.

V is TRBV5-1 and J is TRBJ2-1; D possibly matches TRBD1 or TRBD2 (5 bases each). This CDR3 has 16 amino acids. Trimming took 0 bases from V and 4 from J, leaving 14 bases between them. Per the germline V gene, CDR1 is SGHRS and CDR2 is YFSETQ. The CDR3: CASSLAGTGFYNEQFF. The CDR3 bases are TGCGCCAGCAGCTTGGCCGGGACGGGGTTTTACAATGAGCAGTTCTTC.

The chain couples TRBV3-1 to TRBJ1-1; D unclear. The germline gives CDR1 LGHDT, CDR2 YNNKEL (reference sequence). The CDR3 loop spans 13 amino acids. V lost 1 base, J lost 7 bases, and 10 bases lay in between. The CDR3 DNA is TGTGCCAGCAGCCAAGCGGCAGGTAATGAAGCTTTCTTT. This encodes CASSQAAGNEAFF. Full variable domain (rest looked up from reference TRBV3-1 and TRBJ1-1): DTAVSQTPKYLVTQMGNDKSIKCEQNLGHDTMYWYKQDSKKFLKIMFSYNNKELIINETVPNRFSPKSPDKAHLNLHINSLELGDSAVYFCASSQAAGNEAFFGQGTRLTVV.

This clonotype was counted a few times. The CDR3 region is CASSLELAGTEQYF. In DNA form, the CDR3 reads TGCGCCAGCAGCTTGGAACTAGCGGGAACCGAGCAGTACTTC. The gene calls are TRBV5-1 and TRBJ2-7, with TRBD2 matching over 10 bases. Germline trimming cut 0 bases from V and 6 bases from J; bases unmatched to any gene: 3. CDR1 SGHRS and CDR2 YFSETQ come from the germline V gene. This CDR3 comprises 14 residues.

CDR3 loop: CSDRSGGATPQYF. The CDR3 nucleotides read TGCAGCGACCGATCGGGAGGCGCAACGCCCCAGTACTTC. The rearrangement uses TRBV29-1 and TRBJ2-5; 7 positions match TRBD2. J lost 9 bases, V lost 7 bases, and 14 bases had no gene match. The CDR3 is 13 amino acids. CDR1 SQVTM and CDR2 ANQGSEA come from the germline V gene.

This clonotype was observed a handful of times. The rearrangement joins TRBV25-1 to TRBJ2-1, with 8 bases identical to TRBD2. Germline V gene sequence: CDR1 MGHDK, CDR2 SYGVNS. V was clipped by 4 bases and J by 4 bases; unmatched bases: 6. The CDR3 has 15 residues. In nucleotides, the CDR3 is TGTGCCAGCAGTGGGCTCGGGAGGGGGTACAATGAGCAGTTCTTC. Translating gives CASSGLGRGYNEQFF.

Here the CDR3 DNA reads TGCAGTGCTAGAAGTAAGGGGACAGGGTTTCGCGAGCAGTACTTC. Encoded protein: CSARSKGTGFREQYF. V is TRBV20-1 and J is TRBJ2-7; 9 nucleotides match TRBD1. Germline lookup yields CDR1 DFQATT and CDR2 SNEGSKA (reference sequence). J gave up 6 bases and V 2 bases, and 11 bases lay outside the gene matches. The CDR3 has 15 amino acids.

The rearrangement joins TRBV20-1 to TRBJ2-1; TRBD2 aligns across 14 bases. The CDR3 runs 16 residues. Trimming at V came to 1 base and at J to 9 bases, leaving 8 bases not matched to a gene. The germline V gene has CDR1 DFQATT and CDR2 SNEGSKA (reference sequence). CDR3 in amino acids: CSARGSTSGRAAEQFF. The CDR3 DNA sequence: TGCAGTGCTAGAGGTTCGACTAGCGGGAGGGCCGCTGAGCAGTTCTTC.

This clonotype was seen more than once but under ten times. The chain uses TRBV29-1 and TRBJ1-2; D unclear. V lost 3 bases and J 10 bases, leaving 3 bases between the germline ends. This CDR3 has 8 amino acids. Germline V gene sequence: CDR1 SQVTM, CDR2 ANQGSEA. The CDR3: CSVEAYTF. CDR3 nucleotides: TGCAGCGTTGAGGCCTACACCTTC. The complete variable domain, with remaining parts taken from reference TRBV29-1 and TRBJ1-2, reads SAVISQKPSRDICQRGTSLTIQCQVDSQVTMMFWYRQQPGQSLTLIATANQGSEATYESGFVIDKFPISRPNLTFSTLTVSNMSPEDSSIYLCSVEAYTFGSGTRLTVV.

This clonotype was found a few times. V usage is TRBV5-1 and J usage is TRBJ2-4, with TRBD1 matching 10 bases. The end of the DNA fits TRBJ2-7 better, so the J call may be wrong. This CDR3 has 17 amino acids. Per germline, CDR1 SGHRS and CDR2 YFSETQ. CDR3 bases: TGCGCCAGCAGCTTGCAGGGACAGGGGCCAGTGTCCTACGAGCAGTACTTC. Translating it yields CASSLQGQGPVSYEQYF.

The V and J genes are TRBV15 and TRBJ1-4; D remains unclear. With 11 bases removed from V and 4 bases from J, the gap between germline ends came to 14 bases. Germline lookup yields CDR1 LNHNV and CDR2 YYDKDF (reference sequence). The CDR3 contains 13 residues. CDR3 in DNA: TGTGCCGCTGCGACGGGCGGTAATGAAAAACTGTTTTTT. This encodes CAAATGGNEKLFF.

V gene TRBV29-1 combines with J gene TRBJ2-5; D perhaps matches TRBD2 (6 bases). Germline lookup yields CDR1 SQVTM and CDR2 ANQGSEA. This CDR3 region has 13 residues. Trimming removed 6 bases at V and 5 bases at J, with 16 bases between. As DNA, the CDR3 is TGCAGCGTCCGGCCCGGGAGTGGTGAGACCCAGTACTTC. It translates to CSVRPGSGETQYF.